This TCR beta chain stems from a study of blood T cells in healthy people across ages. Regarding the study as a whole: There were more naive CD4+ cells and higher diversity in long-lived donors than in aged donors.

There are 15 residues in the CDR3. Germline-derived CDR1 and CDR2 are SGDLS and YYNGEE. After removal of 3 bases from V and 0 bases from J, the junction contained 4 bases not matched to a gene. About this clonotype itself: Antigen specificity is unknown.

Next came a second PCR, run for about 7 to 12 cycles, which used a sample-barcoded 5' primer along with a J-beta primer mix. TCRdb passed the 5' RACE reads through MiXCR, listing each CDR3 protein once. The sample lists under 1,000,000 distinct CDR3 sequences; 46% were seen once. Material for sequencing was blood. The sequence was collected from an elderly man in good health. The V and J genes are TRBV9 and TRBJ2-5, with 8 bases lining up with TRBD2. The CDR3 DNA follows: TGTGCCAGCAGCGACCGGGAGGGGAACCAAGAGACCCAGTACTTC. Translation gives CASSDREGNQETQYF.